These 10 T cell receptor beta chains originate from one sample sequenced in a study of Ad26.COV2.S vaccination and SARS-CoV-2 variants (dated by TCRdb to the early 2020s). This specimen's treatment or condition label, interpreted: around 19 received Ad26.COV2.S at low or high dose, single or two shots; several received placebo; per-sample allocation not given. For vaccine and placebo recipients, repertoires were sequenced using samples collected on day 63 after the first injection. The library was obtained by the immunoSEQ multiplex PCR assay. The clones in this table, taken by TCRdb from immuneACCESS, are in-frame only. Not every clone is retained; where verified, under half of the shortfall comes from an unresolved V gene, and the cause of the rest is unknown. The sample table contains around 420,000 clones; only one count was recorded for approximately 88% of them. The ten largest clones represent around 3.6% of the sample.

The material sequenced was peripheral blood, taken in a trial of Ad26.COV2.S vaccine versus placebo. Source of these receptors: a person aged 18-65 years who received the Ad26.COV2.S COVID-19 vaccine or a placebo.

V is TRBV7-9 and J is TRBJ2-7, with 9 bases lining up with TRBD1. The V segment lost 2 bases and the J segment 5 bases; nucleotides outside the gene matches: 4. The CDR3 totals 14 residues. Germline V gene sequence: CDR1 SEHNR, CDR2 FQNEAQ (reference sequence). CDR3 DNA: TGTGCCAGCAGCTTAACACGGACAGGGGACGAGCAGTACTTC. Translation gives CASSLTRTGDEQYF. The variable domain in full, completed from reference TRBV7-9 and TRBJ2-7, reads DTGVSQNPRHKITKRGQNVTFRCDPISEHNRLYWYRQTLGQGPEFLTYFQNEAQLEKSRLLSDRFSAERPKGSFSTLEIQRTEQGDSAMYLCASSLTRTGDEQYFGPGTRLTVT.

Remarks on this clone: The sample holds other DNA sequences that translate to the same CDR3. V usage is TRBV7-2 and J usage is TRBJ1-4; D ambiguous. V was shortened by 1 base and J by 3 bases, with 3 bases between the two germline ends. The CDR3 has 13 residues. Germline CDR1 SGHTA, CDR2 FQGNSA. The CDR3 loop reads CASSLGPNEKLFF. The CDR3 DNA sequence: TGTGCCAGCAGCTTAGGGCCTAATGAAAAACTGTTTTTT.

This clone was observed a single time. The rearrangement joins TRBV12-3 or TRBV12-4 to TRBJ1-1, with TRBD1 as a possible D gene (6 bases). Deletions cut 11 bases from V and 4 bases from J, with 8 bases between. This CDR3 comprises 10 residues. Here the CDR3 reads CAQGSTEAFF. The CDR3 nucleotides read TGTGCCCAGGGGTCCACTGAAGCTTTCTTT.

This chain links TRBV7-9 with TRBJ2-2, with 7 bases matching TRBD1. The CDR3 consists of 15 residues. The V segment lost 5 bases and the J segment 10 bases; nucleotides outside the gene matches: 13. Germline V gene lookup returns CDR1 SEHNR and CDR2 FQNEAQ (reference sequence). This CDR3 is CASSLGGISSEELFF. For the CDR3, the DNA is TGTGCCAGCAGCCTAGGGGGCATCTCGTCCGAGGAGCTGTTTTTT.

The chain employs TRBV2 and TRBJ2-3; D remains ambiguous. This CDR3 comprises 13 residues. Germline V gives CDR1 SNHLY, CDR2 FYNNEI. Trimming removed 8 bases at V and 2 bases at J, with 11 bases between. The chain's CDR3 is CASSTLFTDTQYF. DNA of the CDR3: TGTGCCAGCTCGACCCTCTTCACAGATACGCAGTATTTT. The full variable domain, with the rest looked up from reference TRBV2 and TRBJ2-3, is EPEVTQTPSHQVTQMGQEVILRCVPISNHLYFYWYRQILGQKVEFLVSFYNNEISEKSEIFDDQFSVERPDGSNFTLKIRSTKLEDSAMYFCASSTLFTDTQYFGPGTRLTVL.

V gene TRBV5-1 combines with J gene TRBJ1-4; no firm D call. CDR3 length equals 16 residues. The V end lost 3 bases, the J end lost 7 bases, and 19 bases lay between the germline ends. Germline V gene lookup returns CDR1 SGHRS and CDR2 YFSETQ. The CDR3 reads CASSSPTFSEGEKLFF. The CDR3 coding sequence is TGCGCCAGCAGCTCGCCAACCTTTTCTGAGGGTGAAAAACTGTTTTTT.

The V and J genes are TRBV5-4 and TRBJ1-1, with D hard to call. Looked up from germline, CDR1 is SGHNT and CDR2 is YYREEE (reference sequence). This CDR3 region has 13 residues. The V end lost 3 bases, the J end lost 2 bases, and 8 bases lay between the germline ends. The CDR3 DNA sequence: TGTGCCAGCAGCTCCTTGAGTAACACTGAAGCTTTCTTT. Its protein product is CASSSLSNTEAFF.

The chain combines TRBV30 with TRBJ2-3; TRBD2 is a possible D gene (6 bases). V lost 4 bases and J 7 bases, leaving 12 bases between the germline ends. The CDR3 has 12 residues. Germline V lookup: CDR1 GTSNPN, CDR2 SVGIG (reference sequence). CDR3 region: CAWNPGGNTQYF. In nucleotides, the CDR3 is TGTGCCTGGAACCCCGGGGGAAATACGCAGTATTTT.

The chain has TRBV29-1 and TRBJ2-7; 8 bases line up with TRBD2. The CDR3 runs to 16 residues. V lost 6 bases to trimming and J lost 2 bases; unmatched junction nucleotides: 15. The V gene's germline CDR1 is SQVTM and CDR2 ANQGSEA. The CDR3 sequence is CSVLLRGGTPAYEQYF. Here the CDR3 DNA reads TGCAGCGTCCTACTTCGGGGGGGTACCCCAGCCTACGAGCAGTACTTC.

V gene TRBV30 combines with J gene TRBJ1-6; unclear D gene. Germline CDR1 reads GTSNPN; CDR2 reads SVGIG (reference sequence). Trimming took off 4 bases at V and 7 bases at J, with 11 bases between the two ends. The CDR3 is made up of 13 amino acids. The CDR3 coding sequence is TGTGCCTGGACCTGGGATAGAAATTCACCCCTCCACTTT. It is translated as CAWTWDRNSPLHF.